This TCR beta chain was captured in a study of cytomegalovirus exposure and HLA in healthy donors. PCR involved 60 Vbeta and 13 Jbeta primers. Method: immunoSEQ multiplex PCR; TCRdb's copy keeps in-frame clones and lacks some. The data show some 120,000 clones, roughly 83% seen once. This CDR3 is built from 13 residues. Germline assignment: CDR1 SGHDT and CDR2 YYEEEE. V was cut by 0 bases and J by 3 bases, with 6 bases left in between. The gene calls are TRBV5-6 and TRBJ1-1, with D perhaps TRBD1 (6 bases). Sequencing was done on a sample of PBMCs. The receptor was isolated from a man aged 18 to 30 in good health and CMV-seronegative. CDR3 amino acids: CASSLGQDTEAFF. The CDR3 DNA sequence: TGTGCCAGCAGCTTGGGACAGGACACTGAAGCTTTCTTT.